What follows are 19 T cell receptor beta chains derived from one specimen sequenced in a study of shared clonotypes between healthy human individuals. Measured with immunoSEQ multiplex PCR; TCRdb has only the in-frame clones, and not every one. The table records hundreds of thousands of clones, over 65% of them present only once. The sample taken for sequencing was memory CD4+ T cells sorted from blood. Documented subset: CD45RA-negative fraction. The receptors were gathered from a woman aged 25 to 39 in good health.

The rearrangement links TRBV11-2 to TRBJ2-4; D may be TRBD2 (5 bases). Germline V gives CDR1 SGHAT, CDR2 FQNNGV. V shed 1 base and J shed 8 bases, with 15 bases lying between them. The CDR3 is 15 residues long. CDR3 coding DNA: TGTGCCAGCAGCTTAGGAGGGCGACCGAGGGACATTCAGTACTTC. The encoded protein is CASSLGGRPRDIQYF.

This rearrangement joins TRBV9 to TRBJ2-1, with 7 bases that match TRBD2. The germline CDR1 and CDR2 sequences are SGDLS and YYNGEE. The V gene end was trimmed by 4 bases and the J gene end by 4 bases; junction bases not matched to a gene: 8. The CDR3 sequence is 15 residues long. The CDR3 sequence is CASSFLSGEYNEQFF. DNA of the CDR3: TGTGCCAGCAGCTTCCTAAGCGGGGAGTACAATGAGCAGTTCTTC.

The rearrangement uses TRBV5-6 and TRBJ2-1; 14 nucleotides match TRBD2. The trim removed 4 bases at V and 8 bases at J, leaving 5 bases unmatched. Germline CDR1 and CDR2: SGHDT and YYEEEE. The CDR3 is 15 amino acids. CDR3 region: CASSPGLAGAHEQFF. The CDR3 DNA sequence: TGTGCCAGCAGCCCGGGACTAGCGGGAGCCCATGAGCAGTTCTTC.

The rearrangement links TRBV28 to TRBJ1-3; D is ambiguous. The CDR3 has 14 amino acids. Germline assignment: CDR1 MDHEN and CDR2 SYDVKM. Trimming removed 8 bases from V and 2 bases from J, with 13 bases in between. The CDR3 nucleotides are TGTGCCAGCTCTAAGGGAGGCACTGGAAACACCATATATTTT. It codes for CASSKGGTGNTIYF.

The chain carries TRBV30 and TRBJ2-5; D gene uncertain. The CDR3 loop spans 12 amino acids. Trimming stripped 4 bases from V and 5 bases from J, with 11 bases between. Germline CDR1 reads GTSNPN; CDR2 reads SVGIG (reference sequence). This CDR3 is CAWKSSSETQYF. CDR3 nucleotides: TGTGCCTGGAAAAGTAGTTCGGAGACCCAGTACTTC.

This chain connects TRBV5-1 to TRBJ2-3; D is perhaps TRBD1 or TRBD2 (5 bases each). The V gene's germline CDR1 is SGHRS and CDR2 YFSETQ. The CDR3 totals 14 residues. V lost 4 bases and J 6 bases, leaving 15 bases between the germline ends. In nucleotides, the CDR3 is TGCGCCAGCAGCCCGGGGACCGAGGGTGATACGCAGTATTTT. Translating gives CASSPGTEGDTQYF. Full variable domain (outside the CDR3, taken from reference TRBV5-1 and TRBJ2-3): KAGVTQTPRYLIKTRGQQVTLSCSPISGHRSVSWYQQTPGQGLQFLFEYFSETQRNKGNFPGRFSGRQFSNSRSEMNVSTLELGDSALYLCASSPGTEGDTQYFGPGTRLTVL.

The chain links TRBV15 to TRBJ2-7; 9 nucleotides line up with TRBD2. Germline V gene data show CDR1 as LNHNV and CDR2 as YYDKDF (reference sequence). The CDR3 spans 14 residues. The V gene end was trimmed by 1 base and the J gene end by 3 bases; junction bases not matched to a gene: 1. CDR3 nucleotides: TGTGCCACCAGCAGAGTTAGCGGGAGCTACGAGCAGTACTTC. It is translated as CATSRVSGSYEQYF.

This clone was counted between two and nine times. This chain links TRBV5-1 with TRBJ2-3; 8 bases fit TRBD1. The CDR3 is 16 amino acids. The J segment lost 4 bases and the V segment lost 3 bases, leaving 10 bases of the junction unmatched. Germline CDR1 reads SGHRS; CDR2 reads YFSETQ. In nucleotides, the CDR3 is TGCGCCAGCAGCTCAATAACCGGACAGGGTGCAGATACGCAGTATTTT. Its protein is CASSSITGQGADTQYF.

The CDR3 reads CASSLQGGSGKLFF. The CDR3, as DNA: TGTGCCAGCAGCCTACAGGGCGGATCGGGGAAACTGTTTTTT. The chain is built from TRBV2 and TRBJ1-4; D is possibly TRBD1 (6 bases). This CDR3 is 14 amino acids long. Trimming pared 6 bases from V and 11 bases from J, leaving 19 bases between. CDR1 is SNHLY, CDR2 FYNNEI, per germline.

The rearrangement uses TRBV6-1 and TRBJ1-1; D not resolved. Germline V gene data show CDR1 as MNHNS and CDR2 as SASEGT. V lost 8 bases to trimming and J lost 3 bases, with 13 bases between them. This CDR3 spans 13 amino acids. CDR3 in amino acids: CASHLTRDTEAFF. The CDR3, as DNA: TGTGCCAGCCACCTGACGAGGGACACTGAAGCTTTCTTT.

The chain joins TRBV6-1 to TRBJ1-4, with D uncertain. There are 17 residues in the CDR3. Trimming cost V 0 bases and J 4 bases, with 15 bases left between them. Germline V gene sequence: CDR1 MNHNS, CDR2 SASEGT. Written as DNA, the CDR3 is TGTGCCAGCAGTGAAGCGGCGCAAACCGGGGATAATGAAAAACTGTTTTTT. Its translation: CASSEAAQTGDNEKLFF.

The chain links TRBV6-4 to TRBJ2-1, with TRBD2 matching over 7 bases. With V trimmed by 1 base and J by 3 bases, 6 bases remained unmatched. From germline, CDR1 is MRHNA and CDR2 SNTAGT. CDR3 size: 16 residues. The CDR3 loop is CASSDYASGNYNEQFF. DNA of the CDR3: TGTGCCAGCAGTGACTACGCGAGCGGGAACTACAATGAGCAGTTCTTC.

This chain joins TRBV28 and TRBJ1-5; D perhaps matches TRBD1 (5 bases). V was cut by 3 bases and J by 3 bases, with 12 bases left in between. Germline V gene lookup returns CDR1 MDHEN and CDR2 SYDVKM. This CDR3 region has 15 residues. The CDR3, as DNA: TGTGCCAGCAGTTTTTGGCAGGGACTCAATCAGCCCCAGCATTTT. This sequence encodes CASSFWQGLNQPQHF.

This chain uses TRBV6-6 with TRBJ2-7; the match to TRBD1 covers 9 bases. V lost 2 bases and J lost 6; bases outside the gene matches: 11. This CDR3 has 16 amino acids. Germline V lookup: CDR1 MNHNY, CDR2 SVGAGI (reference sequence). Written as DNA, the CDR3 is TGTGCCAGCAGTTACACTTTCGGGACAGGGTGGGGCGAGCAGTACTTC. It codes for CASSYTFGTGWGEQYF.

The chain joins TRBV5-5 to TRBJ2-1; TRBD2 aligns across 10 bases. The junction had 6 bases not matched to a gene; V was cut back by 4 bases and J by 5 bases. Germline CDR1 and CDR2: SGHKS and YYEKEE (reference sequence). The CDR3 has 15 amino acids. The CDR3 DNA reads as TGTGCCAGCAGCCGTGGGACTAGCGCCGACAATGAGCAGTTCTTC. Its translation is CASSRGTSADNEQFF. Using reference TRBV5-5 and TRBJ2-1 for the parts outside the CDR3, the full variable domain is DAGVTQSPTHLIKTRGQQVTLRCSPISGHKSVSWYQQVLGQGPQFIFQYYEKEERGRGNFPDRFSARQFPNYSSELNVNALLLGDSALYLCASSRGTSADNEQFFGPGTRLTVL.

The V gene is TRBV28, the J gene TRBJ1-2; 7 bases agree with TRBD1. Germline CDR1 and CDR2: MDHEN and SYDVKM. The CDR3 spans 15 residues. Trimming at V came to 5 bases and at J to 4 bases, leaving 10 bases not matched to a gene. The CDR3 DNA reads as TGTGCCAGCAGTCTAGAGACAGGGTCGGGCTATGGCTACACCTTC. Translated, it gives CASSLETGSGYGYTF.

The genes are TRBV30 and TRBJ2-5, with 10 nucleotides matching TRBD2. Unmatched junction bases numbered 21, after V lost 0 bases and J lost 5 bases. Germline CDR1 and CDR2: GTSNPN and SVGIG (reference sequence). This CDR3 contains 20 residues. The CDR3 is CAWSVPLGRELAGGAETQYF. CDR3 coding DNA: TGTGCCTGGAGTGTACCCCTGGGGAGGGAGTTAGCGGGAGGCGCGGAGACCCAGTACTTC.

CDR3 DNA sequence: TGCGCCAGCAGTCACGACAGCAATTCACCCCTCCACTTT. Encoded protein: CASSHDSNSPLHF. V usage is TRBV23-1 and J usage is TRBJ1-6; possible D gene TRBD1, 5 bases. TRBV23-1 is an ORF, with its function uncertain. This CDR3 spans 13 amino acids. Trimming took 3 bases from V and 7 from J, leaving 7 bases between them.

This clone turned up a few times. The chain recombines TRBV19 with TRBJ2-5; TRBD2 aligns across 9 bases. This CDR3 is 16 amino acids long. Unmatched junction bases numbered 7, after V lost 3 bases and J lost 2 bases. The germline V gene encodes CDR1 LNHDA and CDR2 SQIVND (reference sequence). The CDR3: CASSIDSGSSQETQYF. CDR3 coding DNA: TGTGCCAGTAGTATTGATAGCGGGAGTTCTCAAGAGACCCAGTACTTC.